This T cell receptor (beta chain) was sequenced for a study of cytomegalovirus exposure and HLA in healthy donors. Trimming stripped 5 bases from V and 4 bases from J, with 9 bases between. CDR1 and CDR2 (germline): LNHDA, SQIVND (reference sequence). There are 13 residues in the CDR3. Use of 60 Vbeta and 13 Jbeta primers characterized the PCR. Sequenced by immunoSEQ multiplex PCR; TCRdb stores in-frame clones only, minus some. The sample lists 25,000 to 30,000 clones; about three fifths were seen once. This receptor was obtained from a male donor in good health and CMV-seropositive. The sequenced sample consisted of PBMCs. The chain recombines TRBV19 with TRBJ1-5; perhaps TRBD1 as D (5 bases). Written as DNA, the CDR3 is TGTGCCAGTAGTTTCGACAGAAATCAGCCCCAGCATTTT. Protein sequence: CASSFDRNQPQHF.